This is a list of T cell receptor beta chains from one sample in a study of CD8+ T cells in alopecia areata. Method: immunoSEQ multiplex PCR; TCRdb's copy keeps in-frame clones and lacks some. This sample has roughly 180,000 clones, with 50% to 65% found just once. The sequenced sample was CD8+ T cells sorted from blood, obtained at week 24, from a patient treated with tofacitinib. The receptors were gathered from a human donor with alopecia areata. Each CDR3 is given with its conserved first and last residue. Each record gives: clone size, J gene, V gene, D gene, CDR3 length, CDR3 DNA, CDR3 protein. The D gene is left open where the match is weak. Clone size appears in some rows only: once, few, many, or a class for an expanded clone.

abundance: .
j_gene: TRBJ1-2
v_gene: TRBV4-1
d_gene: .
len: 12
CDR3nt: TGCGCCAGCAGCTCAAGAGGGTACGGCTACACCTTC
CDR3aa: CASSSRGYGYTF

abundance: .
j_gene: TRBJ2-5
v_gene: TRBV5-6
d_gene: TRBD1
len: 15
CDR3nt: TGTGCCAGCAGCTTCGGGACAGGTGGTCTCGAGACCCAGTACTTC
CDR3aa: CASSFGTGGLETQYF

abundance: .
j_gene: TRBJ2-3
v_gene: TRBV7-9
d_gene: .
len: 14
CDR3nt: TGTGCCAGCAGCTTAGCGTCTAGCACAGATACGCAGTATTTT
CDR3aa: CASSLASSTDTQYF

abundance: .
j_gene: TRBJ2-5
v_gene: TRBV7-6
d_gene: .
len: 12
CDR3nt: TGTGCCAGCAGCTTAGCCCCCGAGACCCAGTACTTC
CDR3aa: CASSLAPETQYF

abundance: .
j_gene: TRBJ2-7
v_gene: TRBV29-1
d_gene: .
len: 15
CDR3nt: TGCAGCGTTGAAGATTATCAGGGGGGGGACTACGAGCAGTACTTC
CDR3aa: CSVEDYQGGDYEQYF

abundance: .
j_gene: TRBJ1-1
v_gene: TRBV7-9
d_gene: .
len: 14
CDR3nt: TGTGCCAGCAGTTTCCAGGGAGGGAACACTGAAGCTTTCTTT
CDR3aa: CASSFQGGNTEAFF

abundance: .
j_gene: TRBJ1-2
v_gene: TRBV29-1
d_gene: TRBD1
len: 16
CDR3nt: TGCAGCGTTGAAGGCCAGACAGGGGAAACTAACTATGGCTACACCTTC
CDR3aa: CSVEGQTGETNYGYTF

abundance: few
j_gene: TRBJ1-1
v_gene: TRBV6-1
d_gene: .
len: 13
CDR3nt: TGTGGCGCGGGGGGTTCCATGAACACTGAAGCTTTCTTT
CDR3aa: CGAGGSMNTEAFF

abundance: few
j_gene: TRBJ2-2
v_gene: TRBV9
d_gene: TRBD1
len: 15
CDR3nt: TGTGCCAGCAGCGTAGCTGACAGGGTCACCGGGGAGCTGTTTTTT
CDR3aa: CASSVADRVTGELFF

abundance: .
j_gene: TRBJ2-1
v_gene: TRBV7-7
d_gene: .
len: 13
CDR3nt: TGTGCCAGCAGCTTATCACAGGCAGATGAGCAGTTCTTC
CDR3aa: CASSLSQADEQFF

abundance: few
j_gene: TRBJ1-1
v_gene: TRBV2
d_gene: .
len: 13
CDR3nt: TGTGCCAGCAGTGAACCTATTGACAGGTCGGCTTTCTTT
CDR3aa: CASSEPIDRSAFF

abundance: once
j_gene: TRBJ1-1
v_gene: TRBV6-6
d_gene: .
len: 11
CDR3nt: TGTGCCAGCAGTCGACCCGATGAAGCTTTCTTT
CDR3aa: CASSRPDEAFF

abundance: .
j_gene: TRBJ1-2
v_gene: TRBV25-1
d_gene: TRBD1
len: 12
CDR3nt: TGTGCCAGCAGTGGGGACAGGGTTGGCTACACCTTC
CDR3aa: CASSGDRVGYTF

abundance: .
j_gene: TRBJ1-1
v_gene: TRBV11-3
d_gene: .
len: 13
CDR3nt: TGTGCCAGCAGCTCGGGCGGTAACACTGAAGCTTTCTTT
CDR3aa: CASSSGGNTEAFF

abundance: few
j_gene: TRBJ2-7
v_gene: TRBV13
d_gene: .
len: 14
CDR3nt: TGTGCCAGCAGGGCCCAGGGGCACCCCTACGAGCAGTACTTC
CDR3aa: CASRAQGHPYEQYF

abundance: .
j_gene: TRBJ2-7
v_gene: TRBV4-3
d_gene: .
len: 14
CDR3nt: TGCGCCAGCAGCCCCTCGACAGGTTCCTACGAGCAGTACTTC
CDR3aa: CASSPSTGSYEQYF

abundance: .
j_gene: TRBJ1-1
v_gene: TRBV15
d_gene: .
len: 13
CDR3nt: TGTGCCACCAGCAGAGAGGACATAAATGAAGCTTTCTTT
CDR3aa: CATSREDINEAFF

abundance: .
j_gene: TRBJ1-5
v_gene: TRBV7-2
d_gene: TRBD1
len: 14
CDR3nt: TGTGCCAGCAGCTTAGGGACAGGGACAACGCTCCAGCATTTT
CDR3aa: CASSLGTGTTLQHF

abundance: few
j_gene: TRBJ1-2
v_gene: TRBV6-6
d_gene: .
len: 15
CDR3nt: TGTGCCAGCTCTCTGTCGGGGGATATCAACTATGGCTACACCTTC
CDR3aa: CASSLSGDINYGYTF

abundance: few
j_gene: TRBJ2-3
v_gene: TRBV30
d_gene: TRBD2
len: 16
CDR3nt: TGTGCCTGGAGTGTAGGGACTAGCGGGGGCACAGATACGCAGTATTTT
CDR3aa: CAWSVGTSGGTDTQYF

abundance: few
j_gene: TRBJ2-7
v_gene: TRBV29-1
d_gene: .
len: 13
CDR3nt: TGCAGCGCCCAAGAGGGCCTTTCCTACGAGCAGTACTTC
CDR3aa: CSAQEGLSYEQYF

abundance: .
j_gene: TRBJ2-7
v_gene: TRBV5-6
d_gene: .
len: 14
CDR3nt: TGTGCCAGCAGCTTGGGGGCCAACTCCTACGAGCAGTACTTC
CDR3aa: CASSLGANSYEQYF

abundance: .
j_gene: TRBJ1-4
v_gene: TRBV13
d_gene: TRBD1
len: 14
CDR3nt: TGTGCCAGCAGCTCGGACAGGGGGGTTGAAAAACTGTTTTTT
CDR3aa: CASSSDRGVEKLFF

abundance: .
j_gene: TRBJ1-1
v_gene: TRBV30
d_gene: .
len: 13
CDR3nt: TGTGCCTGGAGTGTAAGTTTGGGTTCGGAAGCTTTCTTT
CDR3aa: CAWSVSLGSEAFF

abundance: .
j_gene: TRBJ1-1
v_gene: TRBV7-9
d_gene: .
len: 12
CDR3nt: TGTGCCAGCAGCGTTGCAAACACTGAAGCTTTCTTT
CDR3aa: CASSVANTEAFF

abundance: .
j_gene: TRBJ1-5
v_gene: TRBV4-3
d_gene: .
len: 13
CDR3nt: TGCGCCAGCAGCCAAGACGGGAATCAGCCCCAGCATTTT
CDR3aa: CASSQDGNQPQHF

abundance: .
j_gene: TRBJ2-2
v_gene: TRBV30
d_gene: .
len: 14
CDR3nt: TGTGCCTGGAGTGTGGTATCGAACACCGGGGAGCTGTTTTTT
CDR3aa: CAWSVVSNTGELFF

abundance: once
j_gene: TRBJ2-1
v_gene: TRBV28
d_gene: .
len: 15
CDR3nt: TGTGCCAGCAGTCTGGCGACAGACTCCTACAATGAGCAGTTCTTC
CDR3aa: CASSLATDSYNEQFF

abundance: .
j_gene: TRBJ2-5
v_gene: TRBV30
d_gene: TRBD2
len: 15
CDR3nt: TGTGCCTGGAGTCCCTCCGCGGGGGTCCGGGAGACCCAGTACTTC
CDR3aa: CAWSPSAGVRETQYF

abundance: .
j_gene: TRBJ2-5
v_gene: TRBV9
d_gene: .
len: 15
CDR3nt: TGTGCCAGCAGCGTAGCTCCGGATTGGAGAGAGACCCAGTACTTC
CDR3aa: CASSVAPDWRETQYF

abundance: .
j_gene: TRBJ1-1
v_gene: TRBV7-8
d_gene: TRBD1
len: 12
CDR3nt: TGTGCCAGCAGCCAGGACAGGGGGGAAGCTTTCTTT
CDR3aa: CASSQDRGEAFF

abundance: .
j_gene: TRBJ2-1
v_gene: TRBV7-9
d_gene: .
len: 13
CDR3nt: TGTGCCACCTCGGGGGGCCTTCTCAATGAGCAGTTCTTC
CDR3aa: CATSGGLLNEQFF

abundance: few
j_gene: TRBJ2-3
v_gene: TRBV19
d_gene: .
len: 12
CDR3nt: TGTGCCAGTAGTATCCCGTCAGATACGCAGTATTTT
CDR3aa: CASSIPSDTQYF

abundance: few
j_gene: TRBJ1-1
v_gene: TRBV6-6
d_gene: .
len: 16
CDR3nt: TGTGCCAGCAGTTACCCAGGGGCGCGGTCGGATGCTGAAGCTTTCTTT
CDR3aa: CASSYPGARSDAEAFF

abundance: .
j_gene: TRBJ2-3
v_gene: TRBV4-3
d_gene: .
len: 17
CDR3nt: TGCGCCAGCAGCCAAGATTTAGCGCGGACCAGTACAGATACGCAGTATTTT
CDR3aa: CASSQDLARTSTDTQYF

abundance: .
j_gene: TRBJ1-6
v_gene: TRBV13
d_gene: .
len: 15
CDR3nt: TGTGCCAGCAGCCCGCGGACAGACTATAATTCACCCCTCCACTTT
CDR3aa: CASSPRTDYNSPLHF

abundance: few
j_gene: TRBJ2-2
v_gene: TRBV19
d_gene: .
len: 11
CDR3nt: TGTGCCAGTAGTCGGACCGGGGAGCTGTTTTTT
CDR3aa: CASSRTGELFF

abundance: .
j_gene: TRBJ2-7
v_gene: TRBV29-1
d_gene: TRBD1
len: 13
CDR3nt: TGCAGCGTTCCGGGACAGGGGGTTTACGAGCAGTACTTC
CDR3aa: CSVPGQGVYEQYF

abundance: .
j_gene: TRBJ1-5
v_gene: TRBV10-1
d_gene: TRBD1
len: 15
CDR3nt: TGCGCCAGCAGTGAGTCTACAGGGGGCAATCAGCCCCAGCATTTT
CDR3aa: CASSESTGGNQPQHF

abundance: .
j_gene: TRBJ2-1
v_gene: TRBV7-9
d_gene: .
len: 11
CDR3nt: TGTGCCAGCAGCTTCACCAATGAGCAGTTCTTC
CDR3aa: CASSFTNEQFF

abundance: few
j_gene: TRBJ2-1
v_gene: TRBV7-8
d_gene: .
len: 16
CDR3nt: TGTGCCAGCAGCTTCGATGGGGAGAGCTCCTACAATGAGCAGTTCTTC
CDR3aa: CASSFDGESSYNEQFF

abundance: .
j_gene: TRBJ2-7
v_gene: TRBV7-9
d_gene: .
len: 14
CDR3nt: TGTGCCAGCAAAGAGGAGGGATCCTCCTACGAGCAGTACTTC
CDR3aa: CASKEEGSSYEQYF

abundance: .
j_gene: TRBJ1-2
v_gene: TRBV4-3
d_gene: .
len: 15
CDR3nt: TGCGCCAGCAGCCAAGACCCGGCAGGGAGCTATGGCTACACCTTC
CDR3aa: CASSQDPAGSYGYTF

abundance: .
j_gene: TRBJ1-1
v_gene: TRBV29-1
d_gene: .
len: 14
CDR3nt: TGCAGCGTTGAGAACTGGGAAGTGAACACTGAAGCTTTCTTT
CDR3aa: CSVENWEVNTEAFF

abundance: .
j_gene: TRBJ2-2
v_gene: TRBV2
d_gene: .
len: 12
CDR3nt: TGTGCCAGCATTAGTAACACCGGGGAGCTGTTTTTT
CDR3aa: CASISNTGELFF

abundance: .
j_gene: TRBJ2-3
v_gene: TRBV2
d_gene: TRBD2
len: 16
CDR3nt: TGTGCCAGCAGTGCCAGGACTAGCACTCGCACAGATACGCAGTATTTT
CDR3aa: CASSARTSTRTDTQYF

abundance: .
j_gene: TRBJ2-7
v_gene: TRBV7-2
d_gene: .
len: 12
CDR3nt: TGTGCCAGCAGCTCCAGCTCCTACGAGCAGTACTTC
CDR3aa: CASSSSSYEQYF

abundance: .
j_gene: TRBJ2-7
v_gene: TRBV10-3
d_gene: TRBD2
len: 14
CDR3nt: TGTGCCATCACCCCAAGCGGGAGCTCCTACGAGCAGTACTTC
CDR3aa: CAITPSGSSYEQYF

abundance: once
j_gene: TRBJ2-5
v_gene: TRBV27
d_gene: .
len: 11
CDR3nt: TGTGCCAGCAGTTCCAGAGAGACCCAGTACTTC
CDR3aa: CASSSRETQYF

abundance: .
j_gene: TRBJ1-1
v_gene: TRBV5-6
d_gene: .
len: 12
CDR3nt: TGTGCCAGCAGCTTGGGGTCGAGTGAAGCTTTCTTT
CDR3aa: CASSLGSSEAFF

abundance: .
j_gene: TRBJ1-2
v_gene: TRBV6-1
d_gene: .
len: 12
CDR3nt: TGTGCCAGCAGTGACAGGTCCTATGGCTACACCTTC
CDR3aa: CASSDRSYGYTF

abundance: .
j_gene: TRBJ1-1
v_gene: TRBV5-5
d_gene: .
len: 13
CDR3nt: TGTGCCAGCAGTCTGGACATGAACACTGAAGCTTTCTTT
CDR3aa: CASSLDMNTEAFF

abundance: .
j_gene: TRBJ1-4
v_gene: TRBV29-1
d_gene: .
len: 11
CDR3nt: TGCAGCGCTTCAGGGGATGAAAAACTGTTTTTT
CDR3aa: CSASGDEKLFF

abundance: .
j_gene: TRBJ2-1
v_gene: TRBV10-2
d_gene: .
len: 12
CDR3nt: TGCGCCAGCAGTGAGTCTTCACAGGAGCAGTTCTTC
CDR3aa: CASSESSQEQFF

abundance: .
j_gene: TRBJ1-6
v_gene: TRBV30
d_gene: TRBD1
len: 15
CDR3nt: TGTGCCTGGAGTCCCACGTGGACAGGGGATTCACCCCTCCACTTT
CDR3aa: CAWSPTWTGDSPLHF

abundance: few
j_gene: TRBJ1-2
v_gene: TRBV5-6
d_gene: .
len: 12
CDR3nt: TGTGCCAGCAGCTTGGGGCAAAATGGCTACACCTTC
CDR3aa: CASSLGQNGYTF

abundance: .
j_gene: TRBJ1-2
v_gene: TRBV19
d_gene: .
len: 15
CDR3nt: TGTGCCAGTAGTATAATTGGCGAAGCTAACTATGGCTACACCTTC
CDR3aa: CASSIIGEANYGYTF

abundance: few
j_gene: TRBJ2-7
v_gene: TRBV29-1
d_gene: .
len: 17
CDR3nt: TGCAGCGTTGAGGGGGTCGGGGGCCCTTCCTCCTCCTACGAGCAGTACTTC
CDR3aa: CSVEGVGGPSSSYEQYF

abundance: once
j_gene: TRBJ1-1
v_gene: TRBV4-3
d_gene: .
len: 15
CDR3nt: TGCGCCAGCAGCCAAGATTCGGGGCCAAACACTGAAGCTTTCTTT
CDR3aa: CASSQDSGPNTEAFF